A single sample is the source of the 15 T cell receptor beta chains below, sequenced in a study of response to subunit inactivated influenza vaccine. TCRdb itself ran the RT-PCR reads through MiXCR, one entry per CDR3 protein. The sample lists more than 500,000 distinct CDR3 sequences; about 11% were seen once. A further study also used this sample, focusing on T cells expressing NK-cell markers. That report adds: Template switching by 5'RACE with UMIs generated the TCR beta cDNA.

Here the sequenced sample was PBMCs from blood, taken on the day of vaccination. These receptor sequences come from a middle-aged man who received an inactivated influenza vaccine.

The J gene is TRBJ1-1, the V gene TRBV6-2 or TRBV6-3; no clear D. The CDR3 contains 12 residues. The V end lost 6 bases, the J end lost 5 bases, and 10 bases lay between the germline ends. CDR1 is MNHEY, CDR2 SVGEGT, per germline. DNA of the CDR3: TGTGCCAGCAGGTACGGCGGAACTGAAGCTTTCTTT. Amino acid sequence: CASRYGGTEAFF.

The J gene is TRBJ2-7, the V gene TRBV4-2; 9 positions agree with TRBD1. Germline trimming cut 0 bases from V and 10 bases from J; bases unmatched to any gene: 1. The CDR3 loop spans 12 amino acids. Germline V lookup: CDR1 LGHNA, CDR2 YNFKEQ. As DNA, the CDR3 is TGTGCCAGCAGCCAAGAGACAGGGGGACAGTACTTC. The encoded protein is CASSQETGGQYF.

This clonotype was counted a few times. This chain joins TRBV27 and TRBJ2-1; a possible D gene is TRBD2 (5 bases). Trimming took 3 bases from V and 10 from J, leaving 10 bases between them. Germline assignment: CDR1 MNHEY and CDR2 SMNVEV (reference sequence). The CDR3 contains 12 residues. The CDR3 DNA reads TGTGCCAGCAGTTTTATCCGGGGAGAGCAGTTCTTC. The encoded protein is CASSFIRGEQFF.

There are a few counts of this clonotype. The chain couples TRBV5-1 to TRBJ1-1, with D possibly matching TRBD1 (5 bases). The germline gives CDR1 SGHRS, CDR2 YFSETQ. This CDR3 region has 13 residues. The V end was cut by 3 bases, the J end by 4 bases, with 10 bases between. This CDR3 reads CASSWQGGTEAFF. CDR3 sequence (DNA): TGCGCCAGCAGCTGGCAGGGTGGCACTGAAGCTTTCTTT.

This clonotype was found a few times. The V gene is TRBV7-2, the J gene TRBJ1-5; TRBD1 matches 7 bases. The CDR3 contains 15 residues. Germline CDR1 reads SGHTA; CDR2 reads FQGNSA. The V gene end was trimmed by 7 bases and the J gene end by 4 bases; junction bases not matched to a gene: 10. As DNA, the CDR3 is TGTGCCAGCACTATGCAGGGGGGTTGGAATCAGCCCCAGCATTTT. Amino acids: CASTMQGGWNQPQHF.

The CDR3 region is CSARPAGTYEQYF. The CDR3 DNA follows: TGCAGTGCTAGACCGGCGGGTACCTACGAGCAGTACTTC. The rearrangement uses TRBV20-1 and TRBJ2-7; D is possibly TRBD2 (5 bases). Germline V gene sequence: CDR1 DFQATT, CDR2 SNEGSKA (reference sequence). The CDR3 extends over 13 amino acids. Trimming left V 2 bases short and J 2 bases short, with 10 bases between.

This clonotype appeared a few times. V gene TRBV27 combines with J gene TRBJ1-6, with D possibly being TRBD1 (5 bases). The V and J ends lost 5 bases and 0 bases respectively, with 14 bases between them. The CDR3 totals 17 residues. The germline V gene has CDR1 MNHEY and CDR2 SMNVEV (reference sequence). CDR3 nucleotide sequence: TGTGCCAGCAGTCGGAGCGCGAGGGGCTCCTATAATTCACCCCTCCACTTT. Translating gives CASSRSARGSYNSPLHF.

This clonotype was recorded a few times. This chain uses TRBV7-9 with TRBJ2-1; D ambiguous. There are 14 residues in the CDR3. Germline loops: CDR1 SEHNR, CDR2 FQNEAQ (reference sequence). V shed 5 bases and J shed 10 bases, with 18 bases lying between them. This chain's CDR3 is CASSPPLGYGEQFF. CDR3 coding DNA: TGTGCCAGCAGCCCCCCCCTTGGTTACGGGGAGCAGTTCTTC.

This clonotype was observed a handful of times. This chain uses TRBV28 with TRBJ1-6; the match to TRBD1 covers 7 bases. V shed 1 base and J 7 bases; nucleotides not matched to a gene: 4. Germline CDR1 MDHEN, CDR2 SYDVKM. This CDR3 is 15 amino acids long. Here the CDR3 DNA reads TGTGCCAGCAGTTTATTTGGGACAGAGAATTCACCCCTCCACTTT. The encoded protein is CASSLFGTENSPLHF.

Only a few counts were recorded for this clonotype. The gene calls are TRBV2 and TRBJ2-3, with D tentatively TRBD2 (6 bases). The CDR3 is 14 amino acids. Trimming cost V 6 bases and J 1 base, with 11 bases left between them. Germline V gives CDR1 SNHLY, CDR2 FYNNEI. This CDR3 reads CASRVASGTDTQYF. CDR3 DNA: TGTGCCAGCAGAGTGGCTAGCGGCACAGATACGCAGTATTTT.

This clonotype has just a few counts. One end of the junction varies from germline; a read error may be responsible. CDR3 region: CAISFGLAGEQYF. CDR3 coding DNA: TGTGCCATCAGCTTTGGACTAGCGGGGGAGCAGTACTTC. This chain uses TRBV7-2 with TRBJ2-7, with 12 bases aligning to TRBD2. This CDR3 has 13 amino acids. Germline V lookup: CDR1 SGHTA, CDR2 FQGNSA. The full variable domain, with the rest looked up from reference TRBV7-2 and TRBJ2-7, is GAGVSQSPSNKVTEKGKDVELRCDPISGHTALYWYRQSLGQGLEFLIYFQGNSAPDKSGLPSDRFSAERTGGSVSTLTIQRTQQEDSAVYLCAISFGLAGEQYFGPGTRLTVT.

This clonotype showed up many times. CDR3 sequence reads: CAWSLATREQYF. CDR3 in DNA: TGTGCCTGGAGTTTGGCGACGAGGGAGCAGTACTTC. The chain has TRBV30 and TRBJ2-7, with unresolved D. CDR1 is GTSNPN and CDR2 is SVGIG in the germline V gene (reference sequence). The germline V and J ends were trimmed by 2 bases and 7 bases, with 12 bases remaining between them. This CDR3 contains 12 residues.

In this sample, this clonotype turned up a few times. The chain combines TRBV20-1 with TRBJ2-3; the match to TRBD2 covers 9 bases. The CDR3 totals 14 residues. Germline CDR1 and CDR2: DFQATT and SNEGSKA (reference sequence). V dropped 3 bases and J dropped 5; count of bases not matched to a gene: 6. In nucleotides, the CDR3 is TGCAGTGCTAGTGTTATTAGCGGGGGAGATACGCAGTATTTT. It encodes CSASVISGGDTQYF.

This clonotype was found a few times. The chain combines TRBV7-9 with TRBJ2-7; D perhaps matches TRBD1 (6 bases). Germline CDR1 and CDR2: SEHNR and FQNEAQ (reference sequence). Trimming removed 3 bases from V and 2 bases from J, with 11 bases in between. This CDR3 region has 14 residues. The CDR3 coding sequence is TGTGCCAGCAGCTTCGGACAGACTACCTACGAGCAGTACTTC. This translates into CASSFGQTTYEQYF.

The genes are TRBV6-2 or TRBV6-3 and TRBJ2-5; possible D gene TRBD2, 5 bases. The CDR3 sequence is 17 residues long. V lost 8 bases and J lost 5, with 27 bases in between. The germline V gene has CDR1 MNHEY and CDR2 SVGEGT. CDR3: CASRIEPEARRMETQYF. The DNA of the CDR3 is TGTGCCAGCCGTATCGAGCCAGAAGCTAGGAGGATGGAGACCCAGTACTTC.